This entry lists 6 T cell receptor beta chains sequenced from one sample in a study of T cell repertoires in cytomegalovirus infection. A single record per CDR3 protein comes from TCRdb applying MiXCR to the reads. This table holds approximately 130,000 distinct CDR3 sequences, approximately 9.2% found once. The sequencing sample was made of PBMCs. The receptors were sampled from a human donor in good health (CMV status not recorded). Some clones in this sample may be carry-over from other donors' samples.

This clonotype occurred a few times. V is TRBV28 and J is TRBJ2-1; TRBD2 is a possible D gene (6 bases). The CDR3 has 12 amino acids. The V gene's germline CDR1 is MDHEN and CDR2 SYDVKM. Trimming left V 7 bases short and J 7 bases short, with 11 bases between. CDR3 amino acids: CASNMGGNEQFF. Here the CDR3 DNA reads TGTGCCAGCAACATGGGGGGAAATGAGCAGTTCTTC.

This clonotype was counted at least ten times. The chain joins TRBV29-1 to TRBJ1-1; 8 bases line up with TRBD1. V shed 7 bases, J shed 3 bases, and the junction held 7 bases outside the gene matches. Germline CDR1 is SQVTM and CDR2 is ANQGSEA. This CDR3 has 13 amino acids. CDR3 nucleotide sequence: TGCAGCGCGGGCAGGGGGCCTGACACTGAAGCTTTCTTT. This encodes CSAGRGPDTEAFF.

The V gene is TRBV9, the J gene TRBJ1-3, with a weak D call TRBD1 (6 bases). The CDR3 length is 17 residues. Germline assignment: CDR1 SGDLS and CDR2 YYNGEE. V was shortened by 0 bases and J by 0 bases, with 13 bases between the two germline ends. CDR3 loop: CASSVDPVQGSGNTIYF. The CDR3 coding sequence is TGTGCCAGCAGCGTAGACCCTGTACAGGGCTCTGGAAACACCATATATTTT.

This clonotype was recorded once. This chain uses TRBV4-1 with TRBJ2-3; D call uncertain. V was pared by 0 bases and J by 5 bases, with 15 bases between. Germline CDR1 reads MGHRA; CDR2 reads YSYEKL. The CDR3 runs 16 residues. CDR3 sequence: CASSQDRLGYQDTQYF. Written as DNA, the CDR3 is TGCGCCAGCAGCCAAGATCGTCTGGGGTATCAAGATACGCAGTATTTT.

This clonotype was counted only a few times. J is TRBJ2-5 and V is TRBV5-1, with 7 bases lining up with TRBD1. Looked up from germline, CDR1 is SGHRS and CDR2 is YFSETQ. V was pared by 4 bases and J by 0 bases, with 12 bases of the junction left unmatched. CDR3 length equals 17 residues. The CDR3 protein is CASSPKPGTAYQETQYF. The CDR3, as DNA: TGCGCCAGCAGCCCAAAACCCGGGACAGCTTACCAAGAGACCCAGTACTTC.

This clonotype was seen ten or more times. The J gene is TRBJ1-1, the V gene TRBV20-1; D not resolved. Germline loops: CDR1 DFQATT, CDR2 SNEGSKA (reference sequence). Trimming pared 6 bases from V and 3 bases from J, leaving 8 bases between. The CDR3 totals 11 residues. As DNA, the CDR3 is TGCAGTGCCCTGGGATACACTGAAGCTTTCTTT. It is translated as CSALGYTEAFF.